These 2 T cell receptor beta chains share one sample of origin, sequenced in a study of cytomegalovirus exposure and HLA in healthy donors. Use of 60 Vbeta and 13 Jbeta primers characterized the PCR. TCRdb's copy holds only in-frame clones and misses some; the assay was immunoSEQ multiplex PCR. Among approximately 210,000 clones listed, roughly 78% were seen once. The source material was PBMCs. Receptors were obtained from a girl under 18 in good health and CMV-seropositive.

This clone is a singleton in its sample. The chain couples TRBV5-4 to TRBJ2-7; tentative D call: TRBD1 (6 bases). The V end was cut by 3 bases, the J end by 2 bases, with 12 bases between. This CDR3 is 14 amino acids long. CDR1 is SGHNT and CDR2 is YYREEE in the germline V gene (reference sequence). CDR3 residues: CASSYRTAPYEQYF. The DNA for the CDR3 is TGTGCCAGCAGCTACCGGACAGCCCCCTACGAGCAGTACTTC.

This clone has only a few counts. The V and J genes are TRBV2 and TRBJ2-3, with a tentative D call TRBD2 (6 bases). Trimming stripped 4 bases from V and 5 bases from J, with 16 bases between. There are 15 residues in the CDR3. Germline V gives CDR1 SNHLY, CDR2 FYNNEI. The CDR3 protein is CASSGQAGVVDTQYF. CDR3 coding DNA: TGTGCCAGCAGTGGTCAAGCGGGTGTCGTAGATACGCAGTATTTT.